Reported below is one T cell receptor beta chain. Methods used by the authors: Reference gene primers were amplified, and this amplification served to estimate nucleated cell counts. Libraries were prepared by immunoSEQ multiplex PCR; TCRdb keeps only in-frame clonotypes and omits some of them. The DNA gave D and trimming, while V, J and clone size come from that table. The table records around 76,000 clones, 75% to 90% of them present only once. The data were taken from a study of blood T cell repertoires in COVID-19. For the study at large: COVID-19 samples, acute and convalescent, were from the United States, Italy and Spain.

The germline gives CDR1 KGHSH, CDR2 LQKENI. The CDR3 is 15 residues long. Trimming removed 1 base at V and 2 bases at J, with 11 bases between. The rearrangement joins TRBV18 to TRBJ1-1; maybe TRBD1 (6 bases). Sequenced material: peripheral blood. The source is an older man with acute or convalescent COVID-19. The CDR3 region has the DNA TGTGCCAGCTCACCACGCCAGGGGAAAAACACTGAAGCTTTCTTT. Its protein product is CASSPRQGKNTEAFF.